These 7 T cell receptor beta chains came from one sample sequenced in a study of response to subunit inactivated influenza vaccine. One entry per CDR3 protein, called by TCRdb with MiXCR from the RT-PCR reads. The sample holds approximately 500,000 distinct CDR3 sequences, around 13% seen once. Sample: PBMCs from blood, taken roughly 47 days after vaccination. These receptors were taken from a man aged 45-60 years who received an inactivated influenza vaccine.

The chain combines TRBV7-2 with TRBJ2-5; TRBD2 agrees at 11 bases. Germline CDR1 and CDR2: SGHTA and FQGNSA. The V and J ends lost 4 bases and 4 bases, in that order; junction bases with no gene match: 5. CDR3 size: 15 residues. CDR3 residues: CASSSGLAAAETQYF. CDR3 sequence (DNA): TGTGCCAGCAGCTCGGGACTAGCGGCCGCAGAGACCCAGTACTTC. Based on the CDR3 plus reference TRBV7-2 and TRBJ2-5, the full variable domain is GAGVSQSPSNKVTEKGKDVELRCDPISGHTALYWYRQSLGQGLEFLIYFQGNSAPDKSGLPSDRFSAERTGGSVSTLTIQRTQQEDSAVYLCASSSGLAAAETQYFGPGTRLLVL.

This clonotype was seen many times. The gene calls are TRBV29-1 and TRBJ1-2; D not certain. Trimming took off 1 base at V and 6 bases at J, with 12 bases between the two ends. CDR1 is SQVTM, CDR2 ANQGSEA, per germline. The CDR3 length is 13 residues. The CDR3 here is CSVEVWNGHGYTF. The CDR3 coding sequence is TGCAGCGTTGAAGTCTGGAATGGACATGGCTACACCTTC. The full variable domain, rest sourced from reference TRBV29-1 and TRBJ1-2, is SAVISQKPSRDICQRGTSLTIQCQVDSQVTMMFWYRQQPGQSLTLIATANQGSEATYESGFVIDKFPISRPNLTFSTLTVSNMSPEDSSIYLCSVEVWNGHGYTFGSGTRLTVV.

This clonotype was found many times. The chain joins TRBV7-6 to TRBJ2-2; D is uncertain. There are 15 residues in the CDR3. V was trimmed by 3 bases and J by 0 bases, leaving 8 bases between them. The germline V gene encodes CDR1 SGHVS and CDR2 FNYEAQ. The CDR3 region has the DNA TGTGCCAGCAGCTTGGCAGCCACGAACACCGGGGAGCTGTTTTTT. Translation: CASSLAATNTGELFF.

This clonotype was seen only a few times. The rearrangement uses TRBV5-1 and TRBJ2-2; D remains ambiguous. Per the germline V gene, CDR1 is SGHRS and CDR2 is YFSETQ. The CDR3 has 16 residues. V lost 1 base and J 0 bases, leaving 10 bases between the germline ends. The CDR3 reads CASSLFGFANTGELFF. Here the CDR3 DNA reads TGCGCCAGCAGCTTGTTTGGGTTCGCGAACACCGGGGAGCTGTTTTTT.

This clonotype was counted between two and nine times. The chain couples TRBV7-2 to TRBJ2-1; TRBD2 matches at 11 bases. The ends lost 1 base at V and 9 bases at J; junction bases unmatched: 5. The CDR3 contains 15 residues. Per the germline V gene, CDR1 is SGHTA and CDR2 is FQGNSA. The CDR3 reads CASSLVSGGAIEQFF. The CDR3 region has the DNA TGTGCCAGCAGCTTAGTTAGCGGGGGGGCTATTGAGCAGTTCTTC.

The chain links TRBV28 to TRBJ1-2; 8 positions agree with TRBD1. CDR1 MDHEN and CDR2 SYDVKM come from the germline V gene. The CDR3 has 13 residues. Germline trimming cut 6 bases from V and 4 bases from J; bases unmatched to any gene: 4. The CDR3 DNA reads as TGTGCCAGCAGAGCGGACAGGGCCTATGGCTACACCTTC. It is translated as CASRADRAYGYTF.

V gene TRBV6-2 or TRBV6-3 combines with J gene TRBJ2-6; 16 bases fit TRBD2. Germline V gene data show CDR1 as MNHEY and CDR2 as SVGEGT. Trimming took 3 bases from V and 3 from J; bases not matched to a gene: 11. The CDR3 has 21 residues. This CDR3 is CASSYGTSGGASEFGANVLTF. The CDR3 bases are TGTGCCAGCAGTTATGGGACTAGCGGGGGGGCAAGCGAGTTTGGGGCCAACGTCCTGACTTTC.